This T cell receptor (beta chain) was found in a study of vaccination and CD4 T cells after COVID-19. The treatment was: approximately 10-day PBMC culture with coronavirus spike peptide pools or control peptides (ViraFEST assay). Cultured CD4+ T-cell DNA underwent Oncomine TCR Beta short-read sequencing. DNA came from CD4+ T cells after culture. Using its own MiXCR run on the PCR reads, TCRdb lists one record per CDR3 protein. The data contain 8,000 or so distinct CDR3 sequences, 20% to 25% of them singletons. CDR3 length: 14 amino acids. The V gene's germline CDR1 is MDHEN and CDR2 SYDVKM. V dropped 3 bases and J dropped 9; count of bases not matched to a gene: 5. This clonotype is medium-sized by share. Its matching antigen is unknown.

The TCR comes from a human donor who had recovered from COVID-19. The chain carries TRBV28 and TRBJ1-6; 7 bases map to TRBD1. Source: CD4+ T cells from blood, cultured in vitro, taken after SARS-CoV-2 vaccination. DNA of the CDR3: TGTGCCAGCAGTTTCGAGGGGGCGGGTTCACCCCTCCACTTT. Translated, it gives CASSFEGAGSPLHF.